The sequence of this T cell receptor beta chain was determined in a study of T cell changes during pregnancy in multiple sclerosis. J was trimmed by 5 bases and V by 3 bases; bases with no gene match: 1. From germline, CDR1 is KGHSH and CDR2 LQKENI. The CDR3 is 14 amino acids. Assay: immunoSEQ multiplex PCR; the TCRdb copy retains only in-frame clones and omits some. Counted here are around 59,000 clones, roughly 90% occurring once; the ten biggest clones make up 2.5% to 3%. Sequencing used peripheral blood, obtained in the third trimester of pregnancy. The chain is built from TRBV18 and TRBJ2-3, with 11 positions matching TRBD2. This receptor was obtained from a female donor in good health, enrolled as a control in a pregnancy study. This CDR3 reads CASSPGTSGDTQYF. In DNA, the CDR3 is TGTGCCAGCTCACCGGGGACTAGCGGAGATACGCAGTATTTT.